The next 27 T cell receptor beta chains were all read from a single sample in a study of Graves' ophthalmopathy and Graves' hyperthyroidism. Transcripts of RNA were the source for amplifying TCR beta CDR3 regions. Second-round multiplex PCR came after a first-round RT-PCR that employed HTBI primers. TCRdb re-called the multiplex PCR reads with MiXCR, one entry per CDR3 protein. The data contain some 15,000 distinct CDR3 sequences, 50% of them singletons. Sequenced sample: peripheral blood. Every receptor here comes from a woman younger than 45 with Graves' ophthalmopathy.

The chain uses TRBV7-6 and TRBJ2-1; 8 bases align to TRBD1. Germline V lookup: CDR1 SGHVS, CDR2 FNYEAQ. The CDR3 consists of 14 residues. J lost 10 bases, V lost 6 bases, and 11 bases had no gene match. CDR3: CASRKTGGTGEQFF. The CDR3 coding sequence is TGTGCCAGCAGGAAAACAGGGGGAACCGGGGAGCAGTTCTTC.

To note about this clonotype: A read error is likely, as this CDR3 ends without the conserved phenylalanine or tryptophan. It is unclear where the CDR3 begins or ends on the DNA, so no DNA is shown, and the CDR3 is as TCRdb lists it. This rearrangement joins TRBV28 to TRBJ2-1; the table calls TRBD1, which could not be checked here. 12 amino acids form the CDR3, both terminal residues included. The germline V gene encodes CDR1 MDHEN and CDR2 SYDVKM. CDR3 in amino acids: CASLAGGTEQSL.

The CDR3 loop reads CASNILDGTGELFF. As DNA, the CDR3 is TGTGCCAGCAACATACTAGACGGCACCGGGGAGCTGTTTTTT. The rearrangement uses TRBV9 and TRBJ2-2, with D perhaps TRBD2 (5 bases). This CDR3 contains 14 residues. The germline V gene encodes CDR1 SGDLS and CDR2 YYNGEE. Trimming pared 6 bases from V and 4 bases from J, leaving 13 bases between.

To note about this clonotype: With a much larger clone just one base away, this may be a read error. The V call is TRBV7-2, the J call TRBJ2-4; no definite D call. The CDR3 loop spans 11 amino acids. Germline CDR1 SGHTA, CDR2 FQGNSA. The CDR3 DNA sequence: TGTGCCGGCAGCACAACGGACATTCAGTACTTC. The encoded protein is CAGSTTDIQYF.

The chain employs TRBV5-1 and TRBJ1-1; no reliable D call. Germline V gene lookup returns CDR1 SGHRS and CDR2 YFSETQ. This CDR3 contains 14 residues. V lost 7 bases, J lost 1 base, and 14 bases lay in between. CDR3 nucleotides: TGCGCCAGCCGTTCGACTACACAGAACACTGAAGCTTTCTTT. Translating it yields CASRSTTQNTEAFF.

The chain is built from TRBV7-9 and TRBJ2-5, with D maybe TRBD1 (5 bases). The CDR3 runs 14 residues. The V and J ends lost 2 bases and 0 bases respectively, with 7 bases between them. CDR1 and CDR2 (germline): SEHNR, FQNEAQ (reference sequence). The CDR3 DNA follows: TGTGCCAGCAGCTTAACGACAGACCAAGAGACCCAGTACTTC. Amino acids: CASSLTTDQETQYF. The complete variable domain, with remaining parts taken from reference TRBV7-9 and TRBJ2-5, reads DTGVSQNPRHKITKRGQNVTFRCDPISEHNRLYWYRQTLGQGPEFLTYFQNEAQLEKSRLLSDRFSAERPKGSFSTLEIQRTEQGDSAMYLCASSLTTDQETQYFGPGTRLLVL.

This chain links TRBV19 with TRBJ1-4; TRBD1 aligns across 7 bases. The CDR3 contains 15 residues. Germline CDR1 reads LNHDA; CDR2 reads SQIVND (reference sequence). With V trimmed by 5 bases and J by 4 bases, 7 bases remained unmatched. The CDR3 DNA reads as TGTGCCAGTAGTGAAAGGGGGCTGAGTAATGAAAAACTGTTTTTT. Its protein is CASSERGLSNEKLFF.

This clonotype has more than one count but fewer than ten. The chain is built from TRBV4-1 and TRBJ2-7; 12 bases agree with TRBD1. The V gene's germline CDR1 is MGHRA and CDR2 YSYEKL. V shed 6 bases, J shed 7 bases, and the junction held 7 bases outside the gene matches. The CDR3 length is 14 residues. The CDR3: CASRPGQGAREQYF. CDR3 DNA sequence: TGCGCCAGCAGACCGGGACAGGGGGCGAGAGAGCAGTACTTC.

This chain joins TRBV13 and TRBJ2-3, with D unclear. Germline assignment: CDR1 PRHDT and CDR2 FYEKMQ (reference sequence). V was clipped by 7 bases and J by 0 bases, with 17 bases between them. The CDR3 loop spans 16 amino acids. Written as DNA, the CDR3 is TGTGCCAGCACCGACAAGACCACGACTAGCACAGATACGCAGTATTTT. It specifies CASTDKTTTSTDTQYF.

This clonotype was picked up many times. The chain links TRBV24-1 to TRBJ2-2, with 9 positions matching TRBD2. CDR1 and CDR2 (germline): KGHDR, SFDVKD. The CDR3 runs 14 residues. The V and J ends lost 5 bases and 3 bases, in that order; junction bases with no gene match: 0. Here the CDR3 reads CATSGTSDTGELFF. DNA for the CDR3: TGTGCCACCAGTGGGACTAGCGACACCGGGGAGCTGTTTTTT.

This clonotype was detected ten times or more. The rearrangement links TRBV5-4 to TRBJ2-1, with D perhaps matching TRBD1 (5 bases). Germline V gene lookup returns CDR1 SGHNT and CDR2 YYREEE (reference sequence). The CDR3 extends over 13 amino acids. V lost 0 bases and J 9 bases, leaving 10 bases between the germline ends. CDR3 bases: TGTGCCAGCAGCTTGGAGACAGCCGGTGAGCAGTTCTTC. Its protein is CASSLETAGEQFF.

This clonotype was seen just once. An end of the junction does not agree with germline; a read error may underlie this. The chain recombines TRBV20-1 with TRBJ2-1, with 7 positions matching TRBD2. The CDR3 runs to 15 residues. CDR1 and CDR2 (germline): DFQATT, SNEGSKA (reference sequence). Here the CDR3 reads CGAWTGGSISNEQFF. The CDR3 DNA reads TGCGGTGCTTGGACGGGGGGTTCTATTTCCAATGAGCAGTTCTTC.

This clonotype was picked up many times. This rearrangement joins TRBV5-4 to TRBJ2-1; D may be TRBD1 (6 bases). The CDR3 spans 17 residues. Looked up from germline, CDR1 is SGHNT and CDR2 is YYREEE (reference sequence). Trimming shortened V by 4 bases and J by 0 bases, and 17 bases separated the two germline ends. In DNA, the CDR3 is TGTGCCAGCAGCGATCCGGGACAAATGAGCTCCTACAATGAGCAGTTCTTC. It codes for CASSDPGQMSSYNEQFF.

Notes on this clonotype: Since no conserved phenylalanine or tryptophan closes the CDR3, a read error is the likely cause. The chain couples TRBV29-1 to TRBJ2-5, with a tentative D call TRBD1 (5 bases). Germline V gene lookup returns CDR1 SQVTM and CDR2 ANQGSEA. This CDR3 comprises 13 residues. The ends were cut back, 4 bases at V and 5 bases at J, with 14 bases in the middle. The CDR3 protein is CSVGAGKWETQYS. For the CDR3, the DNA is TGCAGCGTTGGAGCAGGGAAGTGGGAGACCCAGTACTCC.

This clonotype was counted ten times or more. The chain combines TRBV15 with TRBJ1-1; TRBD1 agrees at 7 bases. The CDR3 loop spans 15 amino acids. Per germline, CDR1 LNHNV and CDR2 YYDKDF (reference sequence). V gave up 0 bases and J gave up 6 bases; unmatched junction bases: 7. In DNA form, the CDR3 reads TGTGCCACCAGCAGAGATGGAGACAGGGTGTCTGAAGCTTTCTTT. It codes for CATSRDGDRVSEAFF.

The DNA for the CDR3 is TGTGCCAGCAGCCACCTCCGGACTAGCGGAGACAATGAGCAGTTCTTC. The encoded protein is CASSHLRTSGDNEQFF. The chain is built from TRBV14 and TRBJ2-1, with 10 bases fitting TRBD2. V trimming: 3 bases; J trimming: 5 bases; junction bases outside the gene matches: 7. This CDR3 is built from 16 residues. CDR1 is SGHDN and CDR2 is FVKESK in the germline V gene.

J is TRBJ2-7 and V is TRBV5-1, with TRBD2 matching over 8 bases. The V segment lost 4 bases and the J segment 5 bases; nucleotides outside the gene matches: 11. The CDR3 totals 15 residues. CDR1 and CDR2 (germline): SGHRS, YFSETQ. CDR3: CASSPGRGMLHEQYF. In DNA form, the CDR3 reads TGCGCCAGCAGCCCCGGGAGGGGCATGCTCCACGAGCAGTACTTC.

The rearrangement joins TRBV18 to TRBJ1-1; perhaps TRBD1 as D (5 bases). Germline-derived CDR1 and CDR2 are KGHSH and LQKENI. The CDR3 has 14 residues. Trimming removed 2 bases at V and 7 bases at J, with 14 bases between. The CDR3 coding sequence is TGTGCCAGCTCACCATCAGGGCAGGGTTTTGAAGCTTTCTTT. Its protein product is CASSPSGQGFEAFF. Full variable domain (remainder filled in from reference TRBV18 and TRBJ1-1): NAGVMQNPRHLVRRRGQEARLRCSPMKGHSHVYWYRQLPEEGLKFMVYLQKENIIDESGMPKERFSAEFPKEGPSILRIQQVVRGDSAAYFCASSPSGQGFEAFFGQGTRLTVV.

The chain joins TRBV2 to TRBJ2-3, with D maybe TRBD1 (6 bases). Trimming left V 2 bases short and J 11 bases short, with 14 bases between. This CDR3 has 13 amino acids. Per germline, CDR1 SNHLY and CDR2 FYNNEI. The chain's CDR3 is CASSEWDKSEQYF. CDR3 DNA sequence: TGTGCCAGCAGTGAATGGGACAAGAGTGAGCAGTATTTT. The complete variable domain, with remaining parts taken from reference TRBV2 and TRBJ2-3, reads EPEVTQTPSHQVTQMGQEVILRCVPISNHLYFYWYRQILGQKVEFLVSFYNNEISEKSEIFDDQFSVERPDGSNFTLKIRSTKLEDSAMYFCASSEWDKSEQYFGPGTRLTVL.

The CDR3 DNA follows: TGTGCCAGCAGCCGGACAGGTACTTATCAGCCCCAGCATTTT. Translated: CASSRTGTYQPQHF. The chain uses TRBV7-2 and TRBJ1-5, with TRBD1 identical over 7 bases. CDR3 length: 14 amino acids. The ends lost 5 bases at V and 5 bases at J; junction bases unmatched: 6. Germline CDR1 is SGHTA and CDR2 is FQGNSA.

In its sample, this clonotype was seen once. The chain combines TRBV9 with TRBJ2-1; 8 nucleotides match TRBD1. The CDR3 covers 15 residues. The V gene end was trimmed by 4 bases and the J gene end by 5 bases; junction bases not matched to a gene: 8. Looked up from germline, CDR1 is SGDLS and CDR2 is YYNGEE. The CDR3 loop is CASSRGTGPNNEQFF. CDR3 bases: TGTGCCAGCAGCAGAGGGACAGGACCTAACAATGAGCAGTTCTTC.

The chain carries TRBV7-3 and TRBJ1-1, with TRBD1 matching over 10 bases. J was trimmed by 5 bases and V by 1 base; bases with no gene match: 13. This CDR3 region has 18 residues. The germline CDR1 and CDR2 sequences are SGHTA and FQGTGA. The CDR3 reads CASSLNGGGQGRWTEAFF. The DNA of the CDR3 is TGTGCCAGCAGCTTAAATGGGGGGGGACAGGGGAGGTGGACTGAAGCTTTCTTT.

This clonotype turned up a few times. V usage is TRBV6-5 and J usage is TRBJ2-1; D is perhaps TRBD1 (6 bases). The CDR3 has 14 residues. Trimming left V 2 bases short and J 4 bases short, with 9 bases between. CDR1 is MNHEY, CDR2 SVGAGI, per germline. The CDR3 is CASSYRDKYNEQFF. Written as DNA, the CDR3 is TGTGCCAGCAGTTACCGGGACAAGTACAATGAGCAGTTCTTC.

The J gene is TRBJ2-7, the V gene TRBV10-3; D not resolved. CDR3 length: 13 residues. Trimming pared 4 bases from V and 3 bases from J, leaving 10 bases between. From germline, CDR1 is ENHRY and CDR2 SYGVKD. CDR3 DNA: TGTGCCATCAGTGGGAATCAACTCTACGAGCAGTACTTC. Translated, it gives CAISGNQLYEQYF.

This chain uses TRBV2 with TRBJ2-7, with unresolved D. Germline CDR1 is SNHLY and CDR2 is FYNNEI. The CDR3 totals 13 residues. Trimming removed 2 bases at V and 3 bases at J, with 8 bases between. This CDR3 is CASSEYRGYEQYF. CDR3 DNA sequence: TGTGCCAGCAGTGAATACAGAGGCTACGAGCAGTACTTC.

This clonotype was observed a few times. The J gene is TRBJ2-7, the V gene TRBV29-1; 7 bases are shared with TRBD2. The trim removed 7 bases at V and 7 bases at J, leaving 25 bases unmatched. This CDR3 is built from 17 residues. Germline V gene sequence: CDR1 SQVTM, CDR2 ANQGSEA. The CDR3 sequence is CSAGAGGSGIYRAEQYF. DNA for the CDR3: TGCAGCGCTGGCGCCGGGGGGAGCGGGATATATAGGGCGGAGCAGTACTTC.

The rearrangement joins TRBV5-1 to TRBJ1-6; 10 bases align to TRBD1. V lost 4 bases, J lost 13 bases, and 11 bases stayed unmatched. From germline, CDR1 is SGHRS and CDR2 YFSETQ. The CDR3 runs to 15 residues. The CDR3 reads CASSEGTGVHQPLHF. The CDR3 nucleotides read TGCGCCAGCAGCGAAGGGACAGGGGTTCATCAGCCCCTCCACTTT. Complete variable domain (other parts from reference TRBV5-1 and TRBJ1-6): KAGVTQTPRYLIKTRGQQVTLSCSPISGHRSVSWYQQTPGQGLQFLFEYFSETQRNKGNFPGRFSGRQFSNSRSEMNVSTLELGDSALYLCASSEGTGVHQPLHFGNGTRLTVT.